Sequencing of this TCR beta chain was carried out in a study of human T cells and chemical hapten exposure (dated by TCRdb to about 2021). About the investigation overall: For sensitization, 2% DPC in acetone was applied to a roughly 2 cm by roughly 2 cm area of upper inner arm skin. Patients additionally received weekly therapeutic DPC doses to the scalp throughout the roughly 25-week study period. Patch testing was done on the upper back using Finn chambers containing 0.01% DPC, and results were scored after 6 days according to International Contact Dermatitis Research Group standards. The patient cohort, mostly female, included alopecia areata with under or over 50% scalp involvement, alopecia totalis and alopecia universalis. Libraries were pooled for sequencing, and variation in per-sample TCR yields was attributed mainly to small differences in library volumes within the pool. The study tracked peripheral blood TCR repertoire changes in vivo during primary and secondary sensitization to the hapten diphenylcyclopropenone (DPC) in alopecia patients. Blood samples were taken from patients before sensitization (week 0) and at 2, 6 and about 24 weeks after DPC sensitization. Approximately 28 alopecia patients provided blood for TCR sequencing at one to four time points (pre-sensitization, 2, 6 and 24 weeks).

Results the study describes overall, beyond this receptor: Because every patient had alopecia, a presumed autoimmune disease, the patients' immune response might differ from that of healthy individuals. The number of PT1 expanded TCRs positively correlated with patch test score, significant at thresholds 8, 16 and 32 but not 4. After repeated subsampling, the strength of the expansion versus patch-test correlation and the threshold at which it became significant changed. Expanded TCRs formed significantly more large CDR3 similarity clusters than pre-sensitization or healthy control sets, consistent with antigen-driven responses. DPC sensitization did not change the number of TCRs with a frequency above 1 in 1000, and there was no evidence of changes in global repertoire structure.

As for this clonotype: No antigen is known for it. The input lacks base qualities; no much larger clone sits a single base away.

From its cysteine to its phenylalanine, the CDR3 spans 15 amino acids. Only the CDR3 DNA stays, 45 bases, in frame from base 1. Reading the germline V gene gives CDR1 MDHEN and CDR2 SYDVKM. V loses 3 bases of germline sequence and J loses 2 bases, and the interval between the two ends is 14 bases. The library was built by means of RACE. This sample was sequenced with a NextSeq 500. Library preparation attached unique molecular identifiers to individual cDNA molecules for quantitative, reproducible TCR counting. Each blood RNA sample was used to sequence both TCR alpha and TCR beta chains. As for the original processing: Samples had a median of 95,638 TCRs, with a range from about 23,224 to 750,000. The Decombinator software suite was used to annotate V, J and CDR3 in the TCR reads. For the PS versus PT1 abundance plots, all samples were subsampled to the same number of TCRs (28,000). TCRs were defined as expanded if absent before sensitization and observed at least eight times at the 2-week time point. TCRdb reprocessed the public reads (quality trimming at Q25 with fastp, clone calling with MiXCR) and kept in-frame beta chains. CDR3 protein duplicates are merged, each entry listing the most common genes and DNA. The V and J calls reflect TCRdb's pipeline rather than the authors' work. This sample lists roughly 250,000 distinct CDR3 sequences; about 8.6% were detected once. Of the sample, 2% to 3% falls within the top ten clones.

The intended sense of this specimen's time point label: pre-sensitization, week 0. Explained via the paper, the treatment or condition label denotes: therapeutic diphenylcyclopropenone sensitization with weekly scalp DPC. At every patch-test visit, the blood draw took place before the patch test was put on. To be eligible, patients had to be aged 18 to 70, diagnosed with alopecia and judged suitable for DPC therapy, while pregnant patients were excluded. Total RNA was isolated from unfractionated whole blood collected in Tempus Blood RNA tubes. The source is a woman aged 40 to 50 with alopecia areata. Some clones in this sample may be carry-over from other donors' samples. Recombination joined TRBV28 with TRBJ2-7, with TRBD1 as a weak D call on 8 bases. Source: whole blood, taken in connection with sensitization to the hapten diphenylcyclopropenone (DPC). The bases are TGTGCCAGCAGTTTGGGGGGGGACAGGACCTACGAGCAGTACTTC. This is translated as CASSLGGDRTYEQYF. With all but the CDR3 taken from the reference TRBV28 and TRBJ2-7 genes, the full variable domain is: DVKVTQSSRYLVKRTGEKVFLECVQDMDHENMFWYRQDPGLGLRLIYFSYDVKMKEKGDIPEGYSVSREKKERFSLILESASTNQTSMYLCASSLGGDRTYEQYFGPGTRLTVT.